This TCR beta chain was captured by sequencing in a study of blood T cells in healthy people across ages. Together with a sample-barcoded 5' primer, a J-beta primer mix was included in a second PCR lasting roughly 6 to 12 cycles. TCRdb re-called the 5' RACE reads with MiXCR, one entry per CDR3 protein. The sample shows about a million distinct CDR3 sequences, around 48% of them seen only once. With 3 bases clipped from V and 0 bases from J, the junction kept 15 bases outside the gene matches. CDR1 and CDR2 from the germline V gene are MNHEY and SMNVEV (reference sequence). The CDR3 is made up of 21 amino acids.

This clonotype was sampled from a man aged 25-45 years in good health. Material: blood. This chain joins TRBV27 and TRBJ2-4, with TRBD2 matching over 12 bases. The CDR3 DNA reads TGTGCCAGCAGTTTGACCGGACTAGCGGGGACGTTGACGCTAGCCAAAAACATTCAGTACTTC. Amino acids: CASSLTGLAGTLTLAKNIQYF.